A single sample is the source of the 14 T cell receptor beta chains below, sequenced in a study of cytomegalovirus exposure and HLA in healthy donors. Amplification used 60 Vbeta primers and 13 Jbeta primers. Profiled with immunoSEQ multiplex PCR; TCRdb holds only in-frame clones, not every one. The sample holds under 200,000 clones, 60% to 85% seen once. The sequencing input was PBMCs. These receptors all come from a woman aged 25-40 years in good health and CMV-seronegative.

This sequence joins TRBV5-1 and TRBJ2-1; 9 bases agree with TRBD1. V shed 0 bases, J shed 9 bases, and the junction held 7 bases outside the gene matches. The CDR3 extends over 15 amino acids. Germline V gene data show CDR1 as SGHRS and CDR2 as YFSETQ. The CDR3 nucleotides are TGCGCCAGCAGCTTGGCAGTGACAGGGGGAGGTGAGCAGTTCTTC. It translates to CASSLAVTGGGEQFF.

This clone was observed once. J is TRBJ1-5 and V is TRBV2; D is undetermined. The germline V and J ends were trimmed by 3 bases and 2 bases, with 11 bases remaining between them. Germline CDR1 SNHLY, CDR2 FYNNEI. The CDR3 is 15 residues long. CDR3 in DNA: TGTGCCAGCAGTGATAGCCAGCCCGGCAATCAGCCCCAGCATTTT. It codes for CASSDSQPGNQPQHF.

J is TRBJ1-3 and V is TRBV15; 7 nucleotides align to TRBD1. Germline V gene lookup returns CDR1 LNHNV and CDR2 YYDKDF (reference sequence). The CDR3 extends over 14 amino acids. Trimming removed 9 bases from V and 0 bases from J; junction bases left unmatched: 5. The CDR3 loop reads CATGQIDSGNTIYF. For the CDR3, the DNA is TGTGCCACGGGACAGATAGACTCTGGAAACACCATATATTTT.

J is TRBJ2-7 and V is TRBV2; 10 nucleotides match TRBD2. The J segment lost 5 bases and the V segment lost 6 bases, leaving 4 bases of the junction unmatched. Germline values: CDR1 SNHLY, CDR2 FYNNEI. The CDR3 length is 13 residues. CDR3 residues: CASRASGGHEQYF. For the CDR3, the DNA is TGTGCCAGCAGGGCTAGCGGGGGTCACGAGCAGTACTTC.

The chain combines TRBV6-1 with TRBJ1-5; D might be TRBD1 (6 bases). The length of the CDR3 is 15 residues. Trimming pared 6 bases from V and 5 bases from J, leaving 17 bases between. Germline V lookup: CDR1 MNHNS, CDR2 SASEGT. The CDR3 spells CASSEDRTNYQPQHF. CDR3 sequence (DNA): TGTGCCAGCAGCGAGGACAGAACTAATTATCAGCCCCAGCATTTT.

This clone was found a few times. V gene TRBV5-1 combines with J gene TRBJ2-3, with 8 positions matching TRBD1. This CDR3 comprises 13 residues. The V gene's germline CDR1 is SGHRS and CDR2 YFSETQ. With V trimmed by 5 bases and J by 5 bases, 4 bases remained unmatched. The CDR3 DNA reads as TGCGCCAGCAGTGCAGGGGGCGTAGATACGCAGTATTTT. Protein: CASSAGGVDTQYF.

This sequence joins TRBV2 and TRBJ2-4; a possible D gene is TRBD1 (6 bases). The CDR3 spans 11 residues. The ends were cut back, 5 bases at V and 14 bases at J, with 13 bases in the middle. Germline V lookup: CDR1 SNHLY, CDR2 FYNNEI. The CDR3 bases are TGTGCCAGCAGTTCAGGGGAACCAAAGTACTTC. It specifies CASSSGEPKYF.

The chain couples TRBV7-2 to TRBJ2-5, with TRBD2 identical over 11 bases. V lost 2 bases, J lost 5 bases, and 4 bases stayed unmatched. The CDR3 runs 15 residues. Germline-derived CDR1 and CDR2 are SGHTA and FQGNSA. The CDR3 nucleotides read TGTGCCAGCAGCTTACTAGCGGGGGGATTTGAGACCCAGTACTTC. Translation: CASSLLAGGFETQYF. Based on the CDR3 plus reference TRBV7-2 and TRBJ2-5, the full variable domain is GAGVSQSPSNKVTEKGKDVELRCDPISGHTALYWYRQSLGQGLEFLIYFQGNSAPDKSGLPSDRFSAERTGGSVSTLTIQRTQQEDSAVYLCASSLLAGGFETQYFGPGTRLLVL.

The chain links TRBV29-1 to TRBJ1-1, with TRBD1 as a possible D gene (5 bases). Germline CDR1 and CDR2: SQVTM and ANQGSEA. Trimming removed 7 bases from V and 1 base from J, with 7 bases in between. There are 11 residues in the CDR3. CDR3 nucleotide sequence: TGCAGCGCTAGGGGGAACACTGAAGCTTTCTTT. This codes for CSARGNTEAFF.

This clone is a singleton in its sample. The chain is built from TRBV18 and TRBJ2-7; tentative D call: TRBD1 (6 bases). Germline V gives CDR1 KGHSH, CDR2 LQKENI. The CDR3 length is 14 residues. Trimming shortened V by 3 bases and J by 4 bases, and 13 bases separated the two germline ends. CDR3 region: CASSPGAIQYEQYF. Here the CDR3 DNA reads TGTGCCAGCTCACCGGGGGCAATTCAGTACGAGCAGTACTTC. Drawing the rest from reference TRBV18 and TRBJ2-7, the complete variable domain is NAGVMQNPRHLVRRRGQEARLRCSPMKGHSHVYWYRQLPEEGLKFMVYLQKENIIDESGMPKERFSAEFPKEGPSILRIQQVVRGDSAAYFCASSPGAIQYEQYFGPGTRLTVT.

The rearrangement links TRBV2 to TRBJ1-1; 7 nucleotides align to TRBD1. The CDR3 covers 16 residues. Losses at the gene ends were 5 bases for V and 0 bases for J; bases not matched to a gene: 9. Germline V lookup: CDR1 SNHLY, CDR2 FYNNEI. CDR3 bases: TGTGCCAGCAGTCGGACAGGTATACTCATGAACACTGAAGCTTTCTTT. It specifies CASSRTGILMNTEAFF.

The chain couples TRBV5-1 to TRBJ1-3, with a weak D call TRBD1 (6 bases). V was pared by 4 bases and J by 2 bases, with 13 bases between. CDR1 is SGHRS, CDR2 YFSETQ, per germline. CDR3 length: 15 residues. CDR3 nucleotide sequence: TGCGCCAGCAGCCCTTGGACAGAGACTGGAAACACCATATATTTT. It codes for CASSPWTETGNTIYF. The entire variable domain, with the rest obtained from reference TRBV5-1 and TRBJ1-3, is as follows: KAGVTQTPRYLIKTRGQQVTLSCSPISGHRSVSWYQQTPGQGLQFLFEYFSETQRNKGNFPGRFSGRQFSNSRSEMNVSTLELGDSALYLCASSPWTETGNTIYFGEGSWLTVV.

This clone was found a few times. The chain joins TRBV28 to TRBJ2-5, with D perhaps TRBD1 (5 bases). V was pared by 6 bases and J by 4 bases, with 6 bases between. CDR3 size: 11 residues. Germline loops: CDR1 MDHEN, CDR2 SYDVKM. The CDR3 DNA is TGTGCCAGCAGGGGGCTAGAGACCCAGTACTTC. This encodes CASRGLETQYF. Supplemented by reference TRBV28 and TRBJ2-5, the full variable domain reads DVKVTQSSRYLVKRTGEKVFLECVQDMDHENMFWYRQDPGLGLRLIYFSYDVKMKEKGDIPEGYSVSREKKERFSLILESASTNQTSMYLCASRGLETQYFGPGTRLLVL.

The rearrangement uses TRBV18 and TRBJ1-2, with TRBD1 identical over 9 bases. J lost 8 bases, V lost 2 bases, and 6 bases had no gene match. The germline CDR1 and CDR2 sequences are KGHSH and LQKENI. This CDR3 region has 14 residues. CDR3 in DNA: TGTGCCAGCTCACCAGAACACAGGGGGCAGGGCTACACCTTC. Translated, it gives CASSPEHRGQGYTF.